Shown below are 21 T cell receptor beta chains from a single sample sequenced in a study of chemoradiotherapy in HPV16-positive cancers. Profiled with immunoSEQ multiplex PCR; TCRdb holds only in-frame clones, not every one. The table shows under 85,000 clones, with about nine tenths occurring only once. This specimen was blood, taken from a patient who underwent chemoradiotherapy. All receptors derive from a human donor with HPV-associated anogenital cancer.

The rearrangement links TRBV5-6 to TRBJ2-1; D uncertain. The CDR3 spans 11 residues. Between the trimmed V and J ends, which lost 7 bases and 8 bases, there was a span of 10 bases. Germline lookup yields CDR1 SGHDT and CDR2 YYEEEE. The CDR3 nucleotides read TGTGCCAGCCTAAAACGGGATGAGCAGTTCTTC. Residues: CASLKRDEQFF.

The chain combines TRBV7-2 with TRBJ2-2; D uncertain. CDR1 is SGHTA and CDR2 is FQGNSA in the germline V gene. This CDR3 has 13 residues. Trimming removed 5 bases from V and 7 bases from J, with 11 bases in between. The CDR3, as DNA: TGTGCCAGCAGCCCCCTTGATTTCGGGGAGCTGTTTTTT. Translated: CASSPLDFGELFF.

The chain has TRBV19 and TRBJ1-6, with D possibly matching TRBD1 (6 bases). Germline V gene lookup returns CDR1 LNHDA and CDR2 SQIVND (reference sequence). CDR3 length: 14 amino acids. Trimming took off 5 bases at V and 7 bases at J, with 12 bases between the two ends. CDR3 in amino acids: CASSFTGNNSPLHF. The CDR3 coding sequence is TGTGCCAGTAGTTTCACAGGGAACAATTCACCCCTCCACTTT.

This chain links TRBV7-3 with TRBJ1-2, with 9 bases aligning to TRBD1. Germline V CDR1 and CDR2: SGHTA, FQGTGA. This CDR3 region has 14 residues. J gave up 2 bases and V 5 bases, and 3 bases lay outside the gene matches. The CDR3 sequence is CASSPDRGNYGYTF. Written as DNA, the CDR3 is TGTGCCAGCAGCCCGGACAGGGGAAACTATGGCTACACCTTC.

The chain links TRBV9 to TRBJ2-4; the D call may be TRBD1 or TRBD2 (5 bases each). This CDR3 contains 16 residues. Between the trimmed V and J ends, which lost 0 bases and 0 bases, there was a span of 10 bases. The germline V gene has CDR1 SGDLS and CDR2 YYNGEE. CDR3 DNA: TGTGCCAGCAGCGTAGAGTTGGGGACAGCCAAAAACATTCAGTACTTC. Encoded protein: CASSVELGTAKNIQYF.

The chain couples TRBV2 to TRBJ2-2, with 9 positions matching TRBD1. The germline gives CDR1 SNHLY, CDR2 FYNNEI. With V trimmed by 8 bases and J by 5 bases, 9 bases remained unmatched. The CDR3 totals 15 residues. The CDR3 loop reads CASARDRAYTGELFF. In DNA form, the CDR3 reads TGTGCCAGCGCCCGGGACAGGGCGTATACCGGGGAGCTGTTTTTT.

V usage is TRBV21-1 and J usage is TRBJ2-7; TRBD1, the D gene given by the table, was not confirmed from the DNA. TRBV21-1 is a listed pseudogene. The CDR3 consists of 15 residues. CDR3 DNA: TGTGCCAGCAGCAAAGGACAGGTCTGCCACCTACCCTTTTACTTC. Translating gives CASSKGQVCHLPFYF.

This clone was observed once. V usage is TRBV10-3 and J usage is TRBJ2-3; 11 positions agree with TRBD2. Germline V gives CDR1 ENHRY, CDR2 SYGVKD. With 10 bases clipped from V and 6 bases from J, the junction kept 12 bases outside the gene matches. The CDR3 totals 15 residues. The CDR3 here is CATALGSGRGDTQYF. The DNA of the CDR3 is TGTGCCACCGCCCTGGGTAGCGGGAGGGGGGATACGCAGTATTTT.

The chain joins TRBV10-3 to TRBJ2-2; tentatively, D is TRBD1 (6 bases). The CDR3 totals 13 residues. V lost 7 bases and J lost 8, with 14 bases in between. CDR1 and CDR2 (germline): ENHRY, SYGVKD. The CDR3 spells CAIMTSTGGELFF. The CDR3 region has the DNA TGTGCCATCATGACCTCGACAGGAGGGGAGCTGTTTTTT.

The CDR3 DNA is TGTGCCAGTAGCGAACAGGGATTACGCGAGCAGTACTTC. The encoded protein is CASSEQGLREQYF. This rearrangement joins TRBV19 to TRBJ2-7, with D perhaps matching TRBD1 (6 bases). Germline assignment: CDR1 LNHDA and CDR2 SQIVND (reference sequence). V was shortened by 6 bases and J by 6 bases, with 15 bases between the two germline ends. This CDR3 is built from 13 residues.

J is TRBJ2-2 and V is TRBV28; D tentatively fits TRBD1 or TRBD2 (5 bases each). Between the trimmed V and J ends, which lost 3 bases and 0 bases, there was a span of 23 bases. The CDR3 is 20 residues long. Looked up from germline, CDR1 is MDHEN and CDR2 is SYDVKM. The CDR3 DNA reads as TGTGCCAGCAGTTTGAGTAAGTTCATTCACCGGGACCCGAACACCGGGGAGCTGTTTTTT. Protein product: CASSLSKFIHRDPNTGELFF.

The genes are TRBV19 and TRBJ1-1; D unclear. V was cut by 8 bases and J by 0 bases, with 7 bases left in between. Germline CDR1 LNHDA, CDR2 SQIVND (reference sequence). The CDR3 runs to 12 residues. The CDR3 loop is CASSVMNTEAFF. CDR3 sequence (DNA): TGTGCCAGTTCCGTTATGAACACTGAAGCTTTCTTT.

This clone was recorded only once. The rearrangement joins TRBV19 to TRBJ1-2, with D uncertain. V shed 0 bases and J shed 4 bases, with 12 bases lying between them. The CDR3 length is 15 residues. Germline CDR1 is LNHDA and CDR2 is SQIVND (reference sequence). The CDR3 loop reads CASSIERRRGYGYTF. The DNA for the CDR3 is TGTGCCAGTAGTATAGAAAGGAGACGGGGCTATGGCTACACCTTC.

The chain joins TRBV4-2 to TRBJ1-1; D unclear. The germline V gene encodes CDR1 LGHNA and CDR2 YNFKEQ. V was shortened by 5 bases and J by 1 base, with 11 bases between the two germline ends. CDR3 size: 14 residues. The CDR3 reads CASSGAAGNTEAFF. The CDR3 coding sequence is TGTGCCAGCAGCGGAGCGGCAGGGAACACTGAAGCTTTCTTT.

V gene TRBV5-1 combines with J gene TRBJ2-1; 7 positions match TRBD1. This CDR3 region has 15 residues. CDR1 is SGHRS, CDR2 YFSETQ, per germline. V dropped 5 bases and J dropped 2; count of bases not matched to a gene: 7. The CDR3 coding sequence is TGCGCCAGCAGTTCGTCGGGACAGCCCTACAATGAGCAGTTCTTC. Translation gives CASSSSGQPYNEQFF.

The DNA for the CDR3 is TGCGCCAGCAGCCTGACCGGGTCAAGGTTGGGAAACACCATATATTTT. Protein: CASSLTGSRLGNTIYF. The chain joins TRBV5-1 to TRBJ1-3, with unresolved D. The CDR3 sequence is 16 residues long. Germline V gene sequence: CDR1 SGHRS, CDR2 YFSETQ. The germline V and J ends were trimmed by 4 bases and 4 bases, with 18 bases remaining between them.

This clone is a singleton in its sample. This sequence joins TRBV15 and TRBJ2-7, with D possibly being TRBD2 (6 bases). This CDR3 has 13 amino acids. Germline V CDR1 and CDR2: LNHNV, YYDKDF (reference sequence). Trimming took off 0 bases at V and 8 bases at J, with 11 bases between the two ends. CDR3: CATSRDRGFKQYF. In DNA, the CDR3 is TGTGCCACCAGCAGAGATCGGGGGTTCAAGCAGTACTTC.

J is TRBJ1-4 and V is TRBV7-2; perhaps TRBD1 as D (6 bases). The length of the CDR3 is 16 residues. The V end was cut by 5 bases, the J end by 4 bases, with 17 bases between. Germline CDR1 reads SGHTA; CDR2 reads FQGNSA. CDR3 sequence reads: CASSHTGGGYNEKLFF. CDR3 bases: TGTGCCAGCAGCCACACCGGGGGCGGCTATAATGAAAAACTGTTTTTT.

The rearrangement joins TRBV30 to TRBJ1-5; TRBD1 might be the D (6 bases). Germline CDR1 and CDR2: GTSNPN and SVGIG (reference sequence). The CDR3 consists of 14 residues. V lost 1 base to trimming and J lost 4 bases, with 11 bases between them. The DNA for the CDR3 is TGTGCCTGGAGTGGGGGGCGTGGGAATCAGCCCCAGCATTTT. Translated, it gives CAWSGGRGNQPQHF.

The V call is TRBV10-3, the J call TRBJ2-5, with 11 bases fitting TRBD2. The J segment lost 2 bases and the V segment lost 0 bases, leaving 2 bases of the junction unmatched. Germline V gene sequence: CDR1 ENHRY, CDR2 SYGVKD. The CDR3 is made up of 16 amino acids. CDR3 residues: CAISESLAGGQETQYF. The CDR3 DNA reads TGTGCCATCAGTGAGTCGCTAGCGGGGGGTCAAGAGACCCAGTACTTC.

This clone was seen only a few times. V usage is TRBV5-6 and J usage is TRBJ1-2, with D hard to call. CDR1 SGHDT and CDR2 YYEEEE come from the germline V gene. This CDR3 comprises 12 residues. Trimming cost V 0 bases and J 7 bases, with 7 bases left between them. CDR3 loop: CASSLVRSGYTF. CDR3 nucleotide sequence: TGTGCCAGCAGCTTGGTTCGGTCTGGCTACACCTTC.